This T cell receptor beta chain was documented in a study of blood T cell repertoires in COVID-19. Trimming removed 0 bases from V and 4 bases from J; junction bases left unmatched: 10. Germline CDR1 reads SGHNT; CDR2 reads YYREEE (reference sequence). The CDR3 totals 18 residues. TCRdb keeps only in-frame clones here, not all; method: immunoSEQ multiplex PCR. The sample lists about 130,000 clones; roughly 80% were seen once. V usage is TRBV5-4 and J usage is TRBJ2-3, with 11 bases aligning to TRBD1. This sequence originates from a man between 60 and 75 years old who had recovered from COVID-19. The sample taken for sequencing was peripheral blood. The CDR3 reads CASSLVGTGGLGPDTQYF. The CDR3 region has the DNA TGTGCCAGCAGCTTGGTGGGGACAGGGGGTCTGGGCCCAGATACGCAGTATTTT.